A single count supports the clone carrying this T cell receptor beta chain. The antigen remains undetermined. The data derive from a study of cytomegalovirus exposure and HLA in healthy donors. PCR amplification relied on 60 Vbeta primers (plus 13 Jbeta primers). Clones were read by immunoSEQ multiplex PCR, and TCRdb kept only the in-frame ones, dropping some. The sample includes 83,000 or so clones, about 80% seen only once; the top ten take 6%. V was clipped by 0 bases and J by 2 bases; unmatched bases: 6. CDR3 length equals 17 residues. Germline V CDR1 and CDR2: SGDLS, YYNGEE. Study outcomes and limitations: Earlier analysis looked at TCR beta V segments, and most were productive about 90% or about 30% of the time.

Sequencing used PBMCs. The V call is TRBV9, the J call TRBJ2-5; TRBD2 matches 11 bases. The origin of this receptor is a female donor in good health and CMV-seronegative. The CDR3 loop is CASSVDVAGGLQETQYF. For the CDR3, the DNA is TGTGCCAGCAGCGTAGATGTAGCGGGAGGGCTTCAAGAGACCCAGTACTTC.